Below are 29 T cell receptor beta chains sequenced from a single sample in a study of T cells of healthy individuals. TCRdb passed the 5' RACE reads through MiXCR, listing each CDR3 protein once. The repertoire holds around 100,000 distinct CDR3 sequences, with approximately 15% as singletons. Every receptor here comes from a human donor in good health.

This chain uses TRBV11-2 with TRBJ2-5; 9 bases are a match to TRBD2. Trimming removed 5 bases from V and 0 bases from J; junction bases left unmatched: 13. Germline V gene lookup returns CDR1 SGHAT and CDR2 FQNNGV. CDR3 length: 18 residues. CDR3 amino acids: CASSPNYLAGLYQETQYF. The CDR3 region has the DNA TGTGCCAGCAGCCCAAACTACCTAGCGGGATTGTACCAAGAGACCCAGTACTTC.

The gene calls are TRBV7-2 and TRBJ1-6; D not resolved. The germline V gene has CDR1 SGHTA and CDR2 FQGNSA. Trimming shortened V by 1 base and J by 9 bases, and 4 bases separated the two germline ends. The CDR3 spans 12 residues. CDR3 DNA: TGTGCCAGCAGCTTAGGTACTTCACCCCTCCACTTT. It encodes CASSLGTSPLHF.

This clonotype was counted between two and nine times. This rearrangement joins TRBV4-3 to TRBJ2-3, with D tentatively TRBD1 or TRBD2 (5 bases each). The CDR3 sequence is 15 residues long. Trimming took 4 bases from V and 0 from J, leaving 11 bases between them. From germline, CDR1 is LGHNA and CDR2 YSLEER. DNA for the CDR3: TGCGCCAGCAGCCCGAACTGGGACAGCACAGATACGCAGTATTTT. It specifies CASSPNWDSTDTQYF.

This clonotype was observed a handful of times. Germline is not matched at one junction end, which may reflect a read error. The chain carries TRBV28 and TRBJ2-4; D may be TRBD1 (6 bases). Germline lookup yields CDR1 MDHEN and CDR2 SYDVKM. The CDR3 extends over 18 amino acids. The CDR3 spells CASSPRPLTGLAKNMQYF. As DNA, the CDR3 is TGTGCCAGCAGTCCCCGACCTCTAACAGGGTTGGCCAAAAACATGCAGTACTTC. Filled out from reference TRBV28 and TRBJ2-4, the complete variable domain reads DVKVTQSSRYLVKRTGEKVFLECVQDMDHENMFWYRQDPGLGLRLIYFSYDVKMKEKGDIPEGYSVSREKKERFSLILESASTNQTSMYLCASSPRPLTGLAKNMQYFGAGTRLSVL.

This clonotype came up many times. The gene calls are TRBV6-2 or TRBV6-3 and TRBJ1-5; TRBD1 matches 7 bases. Germline lookup yields CDR1 MNHEY and CDR2 SVGEGT. The ends lost 6 bases at V and 5 bases at J; junction bases unmatched: 7. CDR3 size: 14 residues. The CDR3 protein is CASSNTGEYQPQHF. The CDR3 DNA follows: TGTGCCAGCAGCAACACAGGGGAATATCAGCCCCAGCATTTT.

This clonotype was seen only a few times. The chain has TRBV7-2 and TRBJ2-7; perhaps TRBD1 as D (6 bases). Per the germline V gene, CDR1 is SGHTA and CDR2 is FQGNSA. CDR3 length equals 14 residues. The V and J ends lost 2 bases and 0 bases respectively, with 8 bases between them. The CDR3 loop is CASSLRTDSYEQYF. Here the CDR3 DNA reads TGTGCCAGCAGCTTAAGGACAGACTCCTACGAGCAGTACTTC.

The CDR3 DNA follows: TGCGCCAGCAGCTTGAATTGGAATACCGGGGAGCTGTTTTTT. Amino acids: CASSLNWNTGELFF. The chain recombines TRBV5-1 with TRBJ2-2; D is unresolved. This CDR3 region has 14 residues. V lost 1 base, J lost 5 bases, and 9 bases lay in between. CDR1 and CDR2 from the germline V gene are SGHRS and YFSETQ.

Turning to this clonotype: The junction departs from the called germline gene at one end, perhaps through a read error. V gene TRBV28 combines with J gene TRBJ2-1, with D possibly being TRBD2 (5 bases). The CDR3 has 15 residues. Germline assignment: CDR1 MDHEN and CDR2 SYDVKM. The CDR3, as DNA: TGTGCCAGCAGTACCCTACTAGTAACGGGCAGTGAGCAGTTATTC. It encodes CASSTLLVTGSEQLF.

The J gene is TRBJ1-1, the V gene TRBV5-5; weak D call: TRBD1 (6 bases). V was clipped by 0 bases and J by 4 bases, with 16 bases between them. Germline V gene sequence: CDR1 SGHKS, CDR2 YYEKEE (reference sequence). There are 16 residues in the CDR3. CDR3 nucleotides: TGTGCCAGCAGCTTGGATTATTCAGGGGCGATCACTGAAGCTTTCTTT. The encoded protein is CASSLDYSGAITEAFF.

This clonotype was counted between two and nine times. The chain combines TRBV5-1 with TRBJ1-2, with 9 bases fitting TRBD1. Germline assignment: CDR1 SGHRS and CDR2 YFSETQ. The CDR3 runs 14 residues. The trim removed 7 bases at V and 8 bases at J, leaving 12 bases unmatched. The CDR3 coding sequence is TGCGCCAGCCAGCTGGACAGGGGAAAAGAAGGCTACACCTTC. It specifies CASQLDRGKEGYTF.

This clonotype has only a few counts. This chain connects TRBV5-6 to TRBJ2-3, with D unresolved. Trimming removed 1 base from V and 3 bases from J, with 6 bases in between. This CDR3 has 13 residues. Looked up from germline, CDR1 is SGHDT and CDR2 is YYEEEE. The CDR3: CASSLMLTDTQYF. The CDR3 DNA is TGTGCCAGCAGCTTGATGCTAACAGATACGCAGTATTTT.

This clonotype was detected a few times. The chain recombines TRBV21-1 with TRBJ2-1. TRBV21-1 is marked as a pseudogene. The length of the CDR3 is 15 residues. The CDR3 reads CASSSERSSYNEQFF. The CDR3 DNA reads as TGTGCCAGCAGCTCCGAGCGGAGCTCCTACAATGAGCAGTTCTTC.

This clonotype was counted only a few times. V usage is TRBV7-6 and J usage is TRBJ2-3, with a tentative D call TRBD2 (5 bases). The CDR3 sequence is 14 residues long. Trimming removed 2 bases from V and 2 bases from J, with 8 bases in between. The germline V gene encodes CDR1 SGHVS and CDR2 FNYEAQ. This CDR3 is CASSLSLATDTQYF. The CDR3 region has the DNA TGTGCCAGCAGCTTAAGCCTAGCCACAGATACGCAGTATTTT.

This clonotype came up a few times. CDR3 loop: CASTSPPGQGRGPQPYEQYF. The CDR3 region has the DNA TGTGCCAGCACTTCCCCCCCCGGGCAGGGGAGGGGTCCCCAACCCTACGAGCAGTACTTC. The rearrangement joins TRBV6-6 to TRBJ2-7, with D possibly being TRBD2 (7 bases). The germline V gene encodes CDR1 MNHNY and CDR2 SVGAGI (reference sequence). Trimming cost V 7 bases and J 2 bases, with 33 bases left between them. The CDR3 loop spans 20 amino acids.

Only a few counts were recorded for this clonotype. The V gene is TRBV4-1, the J gene TRBJ1-4; 8 nucleotides match TRBD1. This CDR3 region has 16 residues. CDR1 MGHRA and CDR2 YSYEKL come from the germline V gene. Trimming removed 3 bases from V and 1 base from J; junction bases left unmatched: 4. CDR3 in DNA: TGCGCCAGCAGCCAGGCAACAGGGGGAACTAATGAAAAACTGTTTTTT. Protein product: CASSQATGGTNEKLFF.

This clonotype has a count of ten or more. V gene TRBV3-1 combines with J gene TRBJ2-7; 9 nucleotides align to TRBD1. CDR3 size: 15 residues. The trim removed 2 bases at V and 7 bases at J, leaving 9 bases unmatched. The germline CDR1 and CDR2 sequences are LGHDT and YNNKEL (reference sequence). The CDR3 coding sequence is TGTGCCAGCAGCCAAATGGGACAGGGTGCGAGGGAGCAGTACTTC. It encodes CASSQMGQGAREQYF.

This clonotype was observed many times. The V and J genes are TRBV7-9 and TRBJ1-2; D is perhaps TRBD1 (6 bases). With 5 bases removed from V and 3 bases from J, the gap between germline ends came to 16 bases. Germline CDR1 and CDR2: SEHNR and FQNEAQ (reference sequence). The CDR3 is 15 amino acids. This CDR3 reads CASSVRGRGDYGYTF. CDR3 nucleotide sequence: TGTGCCAGCAGCGTCAGGGGCCGGGGGGACTATGGCTACACCTTC.

Ten or more counts support this clonotype. The rearrangement joins TRBV28 to TRBJ1-2, with 7 bases that match TRBD1. The CDR3 extends over 14 amino acids. CDR1 MDHEN and CDR2 SYDVKM come from the germline V gene. Trimming at V came to 5 bases and at J to 3 bases, leaving 6 bases not matched to a gene. CDR3 sequence reads: CASSEDRVDYGYTF. In DNA form, the CDR3 reads TGTGCCAGCAGTGAAGACAGGGTGGACTATGGCTACACCTTC.

For the CDR3, the DNA is TGTGCCAGCAGCTCCCGACTAGCGGGGGTGAATGAGCAGTTCTTC. Translated: CASSSRLAGVNEQFF. The J gene is TRBJ2-1, the V gene TRBV7-9; 12 nucleotides line up with TRBD2. Per the germline V gene, CDR1 is SEHNR and CDR2 is FQNEAQ (reference sequence). Trimming took 4 bases from V and 7 from J; bases not matched to a gene: 5. The CDR3 runs to 15 residues.

The chain uses TRBV3-1 and TRBJ2-1; TRBD2 matches 8 bases. Germline CDR1 LGHDT, CDR2 YNNKEL (reference sequence). V lost 2 bases and J lost 3; bases outside the gene matches: 9. The CDR3 covers 17 residues. CDR3 in amino acids: CASSQRNQRGYYNEQFF. The CDR3 DNA sequence: TGTGCCAGCAGCCAAAGAAACCAGCGGGGGTACTACAATGAGCAGTTCTTC.

This clonotype came up many times. The chain recombines TRBV19 with TRBJ2-7; the D gene is possibly TRBD2 (5 bases). Germline values: CDR1 LNHDA, CDR2 SQIVND (reference sequence). There are 14 residues in the CDR3. Between the trimmed V and J ends, which lost 2 bases and 3 bases, there was a span of 11 bases. The CDR3 DNA is TGTGCCAGTAGTATAACTGGAAGCGGCTACGAGCAGTACTTC. Amino acid sequence: CASSITGSGYEQYF.

This clonotype was seen only a few times. The chain joins TRBV7-2 to TRBJ2-7, with 9 bases matching TRBD2. The germline V gene has CDR1 SGHTA and CDR2 FQGNSA. V gave up 1 base and J gave up 3 bases; unmatched junction bases: 7. The CDR3 is 16 residues long. In DNA, the CDR3 is TGTGCCAGCAGCTTAGTAAATAGCGGGAGTGGCTACGAGCAGTACTTC. Its protein product is CASSLVNSGSGYEQYF.

This clonotype was observed many times. V is TRBV20-1 and J is TRBJ2-1; a possible D gene is TRBD2 (7 bases). CDR1 is DFQATT and CDR2 is SNEGSKA in the germline V gene (reference sequence). V dropped 2 bases and J dropped 6 bases, with 14 bases sitting between them. There are 14 residues in the CDR3. The CDR3 protein is CSARIVRGPNEQFF. CDR3 coding DNA: TGCAGTGCTAGAATCGTGCGGGGGCCCAATGAGCAGTTCTTC.

This rearrangement joins TRBV2 to TRBJ2-7; possible D gene TRBD1, 6 bases. Per germline, CDR1 SNHLY and CDR2 FYNNEI. V lost 7 bases and J lost 0, with 19 bases in between. The CDR3 extends over 16 amino acids. The chain's CDR3 is CASKFPQGPDSYEQYF. CDR3 in DNA: TGTGCCAGCAAATTCCCACAGGGACCAGACTCCTACGAGCAGTACTTC.

The genes are TRBV2 and TRBJ1-3; D unresolved. The CDR3 is made up of 13 amino acids. Germline CDR1 reads SNHLY; CDR2 reads FYNNEI. With 5 bases removed from V and 2 bases from J, the gap between germline ends came to 7 bases. CDR3 coding DNA: TGTGCCAGCAGTTGGACGGCTGGAAACACCATATATTTT. It codes for CASSWTAGNTIYF. The whole variable domain, filled in from reference TRBV2 and TRBJ1-3, reads EPEVTQTPSHQVTQMGQEVILRCVPISNHLYFYWYRQILGQKVEFLVSFYNNEISEKSEIFDDQFSVERPDGSNFTLKIRSTKLEDSAMYFCASSWTAGNTIYFGEGSWLTVV.

V and J are TRBV7-2 and TRBJ1-1, with TRBD1 identical over 7 bases. Per germline, CDR1 SGHTA and CDR2 FQGNSA. V was clipped by 5 bases and J by 7 bases; unmatched bases: 7. The CDR3 is 13 amino acids. The CDR3 loop is CASSQRQGREAFF. The CDR3, as DNA: TGTGCCAGCAGCCAGAGACAGGGTCGTGAAGCTTTCTTT. Full variable domain (outside the CDR3, taken from reference TRBV7-2 and TRBJ1-1): GAGVSQSPSNKVTEKGKDVELRCDPISGHTALYWYRQSLGQGLEFLIYFQGNSAPDKSGLPSDRFSAERTGGSVSTLTIQRTQQEDSAVYLCASSQRQGREAFFGQGTRLTVV.

CDR3 residues: CSASKIGRIVHNEQFF. The DNA of the CDR3 is TGCAGTGCTAGTAAGATCGGACGCATTGTCCACAATGAGCAGTTCTTC. This chain links TRBV20-1 with TRBJ2-1; D call uncertain. The CDR3 length is 16 residues. Looked up from germline, CDR1 is DFQATT and CDR2 is SNEGSKA (reference sequence). V was trimmed by 3 bases and J by 5 bases, leaving 20 bases between them.

This clonotype was detected only a few times. V is TRBV10-3 and J is TRBJ1-1; TRBD1 is a possible D gene (6 bases). The CDR3 length is 14 residues. The germline CDR1 and CDR2 sequences are ENHRY and SYGVKD. Trimming removed 4 bases at V and 5 bases at J, with 14 bases between. The CDR3 bases are TGTGCCATCAGTGCCTTGGCAGGGGATACTGAAGCTTTCTTT. As protein: CAISALAGDTEAFF.

This clonotype was detected many times. The chain combines TRBV7-2 with TRBJ2-1, with D tentatively TRBD2 (5 bases). The CDR3 has 13 amino acids. Germline V gives CDR1 SGHTA, CDR2 FQGNSA. Trimming cost V 1 base and J 6 bases, with 7 bases left between them. CDR3 nucleotide sequence: TGTGCCAGCAGCTTAGATCGGGGCAATGAGCAGTTCTTC. Its protein product is CASSLDRGNEQFF.